One and the same sample provided the 2 T cell receptor beta chains below, sequenced in a study of spatial heterogeneity in lung cancer. The time point here: sample taken at primary tumor resection. TCRdb reanalysed the 5' RACE reads using MiXCR and keeps one entry per CDR3 protein. Here the sample spans 35,000 to 55,000 distinct CDR3 sequences, approximately 14% being singletons. The input for sequencing was PBMCs, taken at surgery. These TCRs come from a male donor with early-stage non-small cell lung cancer.

J is TRBJ1-6 and V is TRBV27, with a tentative D call TRBD1 (5 bases). CDR3 length: 14 residues. Per the germline V gene, CDR1 is MNHEY and CDR2 is SMNVEV (reference sequence). Deletions cut 4 bases from V and 5 bases from J, with 9 bases between. CDR3 sequence reads: CASSSGSDNSPLHF. The CDR3 bases are TGTGCCAGCAGTTCAGGGTCGGATAATTCACCCCTCCACTTT.

In its sample, this clonotype was seen a few times. This chain's CDR3 is CASSPYGQGDQPQHF. The CDR3, as DNA: TGTGCCAGCAGTCCCTATGGGCAGGGGGATCAGCCCCAGCATTTT. V gene TRBV27 combines with J gene TRBJ1-5, with 7 bases identical to TRBD1. Trimming removed 5 bases from V and 5 bases from J; junction bases left unmatched: 9. The germline V gene encodes CDR1 MNHEY and CDR2 SMNVEV (reference sequence). The CDR3 loop spans 15 amino acids.